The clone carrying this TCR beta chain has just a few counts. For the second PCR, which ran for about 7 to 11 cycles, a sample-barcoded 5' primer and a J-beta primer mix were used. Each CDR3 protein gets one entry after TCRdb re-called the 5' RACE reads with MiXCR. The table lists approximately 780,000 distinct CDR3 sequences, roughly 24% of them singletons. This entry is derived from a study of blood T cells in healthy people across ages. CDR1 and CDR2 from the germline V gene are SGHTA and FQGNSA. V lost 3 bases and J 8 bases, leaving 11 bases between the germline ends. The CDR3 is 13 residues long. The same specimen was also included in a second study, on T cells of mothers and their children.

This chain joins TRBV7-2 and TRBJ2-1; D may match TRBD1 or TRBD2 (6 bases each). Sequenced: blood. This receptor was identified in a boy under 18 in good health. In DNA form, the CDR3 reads TGTGCCAGCAGCTTCGCCGGGGGCGATGAGCAGTTCTTC. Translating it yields CASSFAGGDEQFF.